Each of the 15 T cell receptor beta chains below was sequenced from the same sample in a study of blood T cell repertoires in COVID-19. The data were produced by immunoSEQ multiplex PCR, yet TCRdb's version contains in-frame clones alone and is incomplete. The profile shows approximately 150,000 clones, about three quarters of them singletons. Sequencing input: peripheral blood. These receptors were obtained from an older woman with acute or convalescent COVID-19.

CDR3 DNA sequence: TGTGCCAGCAGCCGGTTTAGGGGGACAGGGGAAAACACCATATATTTT. As protein: CASSRFRGTGENTIYF. The rearrangement joins TRBV7-8 to TRBJ1-3, with TRBD1 matching 10 bases. The CDR3 loop spans 16 amino acids. The germline V gene has CDR1 SGHVS and CDR2 FQNEAQ. The ends lost 5 bases at V and 6 bases at J; junction bases unmatched: 10.

The rearrangement joins TRBV5-6 to TRBJ2-1; TRBD2 agrees at 10 bases. Unmatched junction bases numbered 4, after V lost 0 bases and J lost 7 bases. CDR1 and CDR2 from the germline V gene are SGHDT and YYEEEE. The CDR3 contains 15 residues. The CDR3 protein is CASSLEGLALNEQFF. The CDR3 DNA reads as TGTGCCAGCAGCTTGGAGGGACTAGCGTTGAATGAGCAGTTCTTC.

The genes are TRBV18 and TRBJ2-2; possibly TRBD2 for D (5 bases). The CDR3 is 15 residues long. Germline V lookup: CDR1 KGHSH, CDR2 LQKENI. Trimming cost V 2 bases and J 4 bases, with 11 bases left between them. CDR3 residues: CASSPERGVTGELFF. The CDR3 coding sequence is TGTGCCAGCTCACCAGAACGGGGAGTCACCGGGGAGCTGTTTTTT.

CDR3 sequence: CATSSPGQSYEQYF. CDR3 bases: TGTGCCACCAGCAGTCCGGGACAGAGTTACGAGCAGTACTTC. The chain carries TRBV15 and TRBJ2-7; 7 bases map to TRBD1. CDR1 LNHNV and CDR2 YYDKDF come from the germline V gene (reference sequence). The CDR3 runs to 14 residues. V shed 3 bases and J 4 bases; nucleotides not matched to a gene: 6.

A few counts support this clone. CDR3 in amino acids: CASRLSYSNQPQHF. Written as DNA, the CDR3 is TGTGCCAGCAGATTATCGTATAGCAATCAGCCCCAGCATTTT. This rearrangement joins TRBV6-5 to TRBJ1-5; no reliable D call. V was pared by 6 bases and J by 0 bases, with 9 bases between. The CDR3 runs 14 residues. Germline V gives CDR1 MNHEY, CDR2 SVGAGI.

The rearrangement links TRBV5-6 to TRBJ1-2, with D unresolved. Trimming removed 0 bases from V and 8 bases from J, with 8 bases in between. CDR1 is SGHDT, CDR2 YYEEEE, per germline. The CDR3 extends over 12 amino acids. Here the CDR3 reads CASSLAGMGYTF. The CDR3 bases are TGTGCCAGCAGCTTGGCGGGGATGGGCTACACCTTC.

CDR3 residues: CASSGRTYNQPQHF. The CDR3 DNA follows: TGTGCCAGCAGTGGGAGGACCTACAATCAGCCCCAGCATTTT. V gene TRBV2 combines with J gene TRBJ1-5; no reliable D call. CDR3 length equals 14 residues. The V gene lost 4 bases and the J gene lost 3 bases, with 10 bases spanning the gap. Germline CDR1 and CDR2: SNHLY and FYNNEI.

As DNA, the CDR3 is TGTGCCAGCAGTGAATTGAGGGAAGAGACCCAGTACTTC. This sequence encodes CASSELREETQYF. The chain combines TRBV25-1 with TRBJ2-5, with TRBD2 as a possible D gene (5 bases). The germline CDR1 and CDR2 sequences are MGHDK and SYGVNS. CDR3 length: 13 residues. Trimming pared 1 base from V and 3 bases from J, leaving 6 bases between. Full variable domain (outside the CDR3, taken from reference TRBV25-1 and TRBJ2-5): EADIYQTPRYLVIGTGKKITLECSQTMGHDKMYWYQQDPGMELHLIHYSYGVNSTEKGDLSSESTVSRIRTEHFPLTLESARPSHTSQYLCASSELREETQYFGPGTRLLVL.

The chain is built from TRBV18 and TRBJ2-2, with 14 bases lining up with TRBD2. V trimming: 4 bases; J trimming: 8 bases; junction bases outside the gene matches: 6. Germline assignment: CDR1 KGHSH and CDR2 LQKENI. The CDR3 is 16 amino acids. CDR3 bases: TGTGCCAGCTCACTCAGCGGACTAGCGGGAGGAGGGGAGCTGTTTTTT. Its translation is CASSLSGLAGGGELFF.

As concerns this clone: One end of the junction does not line up with germline, which may come from a read error. The V call is TRBV27, the J call TRBJ2-7; unclear D gene. This CDR3 contains 13 residues. Germline V gene lookup returns CDR1 MNHEY and CDR2 SMNVEV (reference sequence). Here the CDR3 reads CASSLERPFSLDF. Here the CDR3 DNA reads TGTGCCAGCAGTTTGGAGCGCCCCTTTTCCTTGGACTTC.

This chain joins TRBV11-1 and TRBJ2-7; D is unclear. Germline CDR1 reads SGHAT; CDR2 reads FQDESV (reference sequence). The CDR3 sequence is 13 residues long. V gave up 0 bases and J gave up 2 bases, with 5 bases separating them. The CDR3 nucleotides read TGTGCCAGCAGCTTAGCGGAGACCTACGAGCAGTACTTC. Residues: CASSLAETYEQYF.

The chain carries TRBV16 and TRBJ2-7, with 7 bases that match TRBD2. CDR1 and CDR2 from the germline V gene are KGHSY and FQNENV. With V trimmed by 6 bases and J by 1 base, 3 bases remained unmatched. The CDR3 has 13 residues. The CDR3 here is CASSRGGSYEQYF. The CDR3 DNA follows: TGTGCCAGCAGTCGCGGGGGTTCCTACGAGCAGTACTTC.

This clone was seen a few times. This sequence joins TRBV6-5 and TRBJ1-1; TRBD1 aligns across 8 bases. Unmatched junction bases numbered 4, after V lost 11 bases and J lost 5 bases. Germline V gene sequence: CDR1 MNHEY, CDR2 SVGAGI. This CDR3 spans 11 amino acids. The chain's CDR3 is CASTGGTEAFF. The CDR3 bases are TGTGCCTCCACAGGGGGGACTGAAGCTTTCTTT.

CDR3 protein: CASSYGTGYGYTF. The DNA for the CDR3 is TGCGCCAGCAGCTACGGGACAGGCTATGGCTACACCTTC. V usage is TRBV5-1 and J usage is TRBJ1-2; 8 bases are shared with TRBD1. This CDR3 spans 13 amino acids. Looked up from germline, CDR1 is SGHRS and CDR2 is YFSETQ. V gave up 3 bases and J gave up 4 bases; unmatched junction bases: 2.

The chain joins TRBV6-6 to TRBJ1-5, with D possibly TRBD1 on 5 matching bases. CDR1 is MNHNY and CDR2 is SVGAGI in the germline V gene (reference sequence). V was trimmed by 7 bases and J by 0 bases, leaving 10 bases between them. The CDR3 totals 14 residues. The CDR3 protein is CASTAGGSNQPQHF. The CDR3 nucleotides read TGTGCCAGCACCGCGGGGGGTAGCAATCAGCCCCAGCATTTT.